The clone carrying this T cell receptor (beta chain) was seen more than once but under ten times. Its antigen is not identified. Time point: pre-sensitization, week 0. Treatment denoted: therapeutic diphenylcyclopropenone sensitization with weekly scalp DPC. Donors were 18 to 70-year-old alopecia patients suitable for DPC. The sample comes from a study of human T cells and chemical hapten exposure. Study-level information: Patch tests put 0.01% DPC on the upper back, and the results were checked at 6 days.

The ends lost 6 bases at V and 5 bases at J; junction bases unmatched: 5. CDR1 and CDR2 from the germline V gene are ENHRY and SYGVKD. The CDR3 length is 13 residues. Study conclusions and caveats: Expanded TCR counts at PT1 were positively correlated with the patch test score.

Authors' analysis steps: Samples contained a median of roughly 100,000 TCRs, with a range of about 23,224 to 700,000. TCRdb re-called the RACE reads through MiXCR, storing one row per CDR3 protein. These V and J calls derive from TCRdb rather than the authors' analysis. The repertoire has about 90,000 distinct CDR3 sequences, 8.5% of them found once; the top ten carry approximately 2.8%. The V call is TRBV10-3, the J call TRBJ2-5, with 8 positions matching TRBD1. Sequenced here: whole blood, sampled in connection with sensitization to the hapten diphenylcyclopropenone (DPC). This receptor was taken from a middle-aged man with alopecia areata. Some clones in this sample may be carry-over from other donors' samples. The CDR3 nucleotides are TGTGCCATCAGCGGGACAGGTGCCGAGACCCAGTACTTC. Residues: CAISGTGAETQYF.